This T cell receptor beta chain was captured by sequencing in a study of Ad26.COV2.S vaccination and SARS-CoV-2 variants. Whole-study context: Donor was assigned to the Ad26.COV2.S arm of trial COV1001.

The table came from immunoSEQ multiplex PCR; TCRdb's copy has only in-frame clones and leaves some out. Among around 320,000 clones, roughly 84% were seen once, and the ten largest hold 1.9%. With respect to this clone: The antigen is not known.

The CDR3 length is 14 residues. V lost 10 bases and J 6 bases, leaving 22 bases between the germline ends. Germline V gene sequence: CDR1 SGDLS, CDR2 YYNGEE. Treatment noted: around 19 received Ad26.COV2.S at low or high dose, single or two shots; 5 received placebo; per-sample allocation not given. Each sample was drawn 63 days after the first injection (of vaccine or placebo). The sample came from a Boston adult aged 18-55 years. Study results and caveats: Vaccine recipients surpassed placebo recipients in spike-specific TCR breadth. Total T cell responses were possibly underestimated by TCR breadth and depth analyses.

Sequences were derived from peripheral blood, sampled in a trial of Ad26.COV2.S vaccine versus placebo. The chain couples TRBV9 to TRBJ1-2; D uncertain. The source is a person between 18 and 65 years old who received the Ad26.COV2.S COVID-19 vaccine or a placebo. The DNA of the CDR3 is TGTGCCTCCCGTAGGTCCGGGGTTGAGGATGGCTACACCTTC. This encodes CASRRSGVEDGYTF. Complete variable domain (other parts from reference TRBV9 and TRBJ1-2): DSGVTQTPKHLITATGQRVTLRCSPRSGDLSVYWYQQSLDQGLQFLIQYYNGEERAKGNILERFSAQQFPDLHSELNLSSLELGDSALYFCASRRSGVEDGYTFGSGTRLTVV.